This passage covers 24 T cell receptor beta chains from one sample sequenced in a study of shared clonotypes between healthy human individuals. Profiling relied on immunoSEQ multiplex PCR, and the TCRdb table lists in-frame clones only, not all of them. The sample contains some 2,000,000 clones, 85% to 95% of which appear only once. Input material: naive CD4+ T cells sorted from blood. Noted subset: CD45RA+ positively selected. These receptors were taken from a man between 18 and 29 years old in good health.

In regard to this clone: The sample has other DNA sequences that encode this CDR3 too. The chain carries TRBV9 and TRBJ2-3, with D perhaps being TRBD1 or TRBD2 (5 bases each). Germline values: CDR1 SGDLS, CDR2 YYNGEE. V lost 0 bases, J lost 4 bases, and 12 bases lay in between. This CDR3 is 15 amino acids long. CDR3 nucleotides: TGTGCCAGCAGCGTAGAATCGGGACGGGCAGATACGCAGTATTTT. Translated, it gives CASSVESGRADTQYF. Combining the CDR3 with reference TRBV9 and TRBJ2-3 gives the whole variable domain DSGVTQTPKHLITATGQRVTLRCSPRSGDLSVYWYQQSLDQGLQFLIQYYNGEERAKGNILERFSAQQFPDLHSELNLSSLELGDSALYFCASSVESGRADTQYFGPGTRLTVL.

Regarding this clone: This clone may be a read error of a much larger clone one base away. V is TRBV30 and J is TRBJ1-1, with D possibly being TRBD1 (5 bases). Germline values: CDR1 GTSNPN, CDR2 SVGIG (reference sequence). V shed 5 bases and J shed 3 bases, with 13 bases lying between them. This CDR3 comprises 13 residues. The CDR3 spells CAWQGRGDTEAFF. The CDR3 nucleotides are TGTGCCTGGCAGGGACGGGGAGACACTGAAGCTTTCTTT.

The rearrangement uses TRBV11-2 and TRBJ1-2, with D uncertain. The CDR3 runs 12 residues. V was trimmed by 5 bases and J by 7 bases, leaving 11 bases between them. CDR1 and CDR2 from the germline V gene are SGHAT and FQNNGV. CDR3 sequence (DNA): TGTGCCAGCAGCCCGGATCAGGCTGGCTACACCTTC. Translating gives CASSPDQAGYTF.

This clone was picked up a small number of times. This chain uses TRBV2 with TRBJ2-5; 8 bases fit TRBD1. The DNA end favors TRBJ2-7, so the J call may be wrong. The CDR3 is made up of 14 amino acids. Germline V gene data show CDR1 as SNHLY and CDR2 as FYNNEI. CDR3 residues: CASSALQGAGEQYF. In DNA form, the CDR3 reads TGTGCCAGCAGTGCCCTGCAGGGGGCAGGCGAGCAGTACTTC.

V usage is TRBV5-1 and J usage is TRBJ2-7, with TRBD2 as a possible D gene (6 bases). This CDR3 contains 15 residues. CDR1 is SGHRS and CDR2 is YFSETQ in the germline V gene. Trimming stripped 2 bases from V and 5 bases from J, with 17 bases between. Here the CDR3 reads CASSFGGVGRDEQYF. CDR3 sequence (DNA): TGCGCCAGCAGCTTTGGAGGGGTCGGTCGAGACGAGCAGTACTTC.

V gene TRBV28 combines with J gene TRBJ1-2, with 7 positions matching TRBD1. This CDR3 is built from 14 residues. The germline gives CDR1 MDHEN, CDR2 SYDVKM. V lost 7 bases, J lost 4 bases, and 9 bases stayed unmatched. The CDR3 DNA sequence: TGTGCCAGCACCCTCGGGACAGTCCTCTATGGCTACACCTTC. Protein product: CASTLGTVLYGYTF.

V is TRBV30 and J is TRBJ1-1, with D tentatively TRBD1 (6 bases). CDR1 and CDR2 (germline): GTSNPN, SVGIG (reference sequence). V lost 3 bases to trimming and J lost 1 base, with 12 bases between them. There are 14 residues in the CDR3. The CDR3 DNA reads TGTGCCTGGAGGATACAGGGTCAGAACACTGAAGCTTTCTTT. It specifies CAWRIQGQNTEAFF.

This chain links TRBV5-6 with TRBJ1-2; maybe TRBD1 (5 bases). V shed 4 bases and J shed 0 bases, with 16 bases lying between them. The V gene's germline CDR1 is SGHDT and CDR2 YYEEEE. The CDR3 sequence is 16 residues long. The CDR3 DNA is TGTGCCAGCAGCCACCGGGACCGAGCCCCTAACTATGGCTACACCTTC. Its translation: CASSHRDRAPNYGYTF.

This clone was detected once. The rearrangement joins TRBV4-3 to TRBJ1-3; no reliable D call. The CDR3 contains 17 residues. Between the trimmed V and J ends, which lost 1 base and 3 bases, there was a span of 16 bases. Germline assignment: CDR1 LGHNA and CDR2 YSLEER. The CDR3 nucleotides are TGCGCCAGCAGCCAAGGAAAATCGGGCAACGTTGGAAACACCATATATTTT. It translates to CASSQGKSGNVGNTIYF.

The J gene is TRBJ2-7, the V gene TRBV5-4; the D is unclear. The CDR3 runs to 15 residues. Trimming left V 3 bases short and J 6 bases short, with 19 bases between. CDR1 is SGHNT and CDR2 is YYREEE in the germline V gene (reference sequence). This CDR3 reads CASSSSGGIWSEQYF. CDR3 nucleotides: TGTGCCAGCAGCTCTTCAGGCGGAATTTGGTCCGAGCAGTACTTC.

This chain joins TRBV6-6 and TRBJ2-2; D is possibly TRBD2 (5 bases). There are 15 residues in the CDR3. V shed 2 bases and J shed 7 bases, with 14 bases lying between them. Germline V gene lookup returns CDR1 MNHNY and CDR2 SVGAGI (reference sequence). The CDR3: CASSYTQTSVGELFF. CDR3 sequence (DNA): TGTGCCAGCAGTTACACCCAAACTAGTGTCGGGGAGCTGTTTTTT.

This chain joins TRBV4-1 and TRBJ1-4, with D possibly matching TRBD1 (6 bases). The germline gives CDR1 MGHRA, CDR2 YSYEKL. V lost 5 bases and J lost 4, with 17 bases in between. The CDR3 loop spans 16 amino acids. The CDR3: CASSVRKGELNEKLFF. CDR3 bases: TGCGCCAGCAGCGTACGAAAGGGGGAACTTAATGAAAAACTGTTTTTT.

The rearrangement links TRBV28 to TRBJ2-5; perhaps D is TRBD1 or TRBD2 (5 bases each). V lost 5 bases and J 5 bases, leaving 18 bases between the germline ends. Per the germline V gene, CDR1 is MDHEN and CDR2 is SYDVKM. The CDR3 covers 15 residues. The DNA of the CDR3 is TGTGCCAGCAGTCCACCGGGACCAAGACAGGAGACCCAGTACTTC. Translated: CASSPPGPRQETQYF.

The rearrangement links TRBV6-1 to TRBJ2-7; 10 bases align to TRBD2. The J segment lost 3 bases and the V segment lost 7 bases, leaving 6 bases of the junction unmatched. Germline-derived CDR1 and CDR2 are MNHNS and SASEGT. This CDR3 contains 14 residues. CDR3 in DNA: TGTGCCAGCACCACTAGCGGGATACTCTACGAGCAGTACTTC. Encoded protein: CASTTSGILYEQYF.

This clone was found many times. The chain carries TRBV5-1 and TRBJ2-7, with D possibly called TRBD1 or TRBD2 (6 bases each). Germline V gene data show CDR1 as SGHRS and CDR2 as YFSETQ. Between the trimmed V and J ends, which lost 5 bases and 7 bases, there was a span of 16 bases. The CDR3 sequence is 13 residues long. The CDR3 DNA is TGCGCCAGCAGGTACGGTGGGGGGCAAGAGCAGTACTTC. It codes for CASRYGGGQEQYF.

The CDR3 region has the DNA TGTGCCAGCAGTGCGACGGCAAGCTCCTACAATGAGCAGTTCTTC. Encoded protein: CASSATASSYNEQFF. The rearrangement uses TRBV2 and TRBJ2-1; D unresolved. Trimming removed 4 bases from V and 0 bases from J, with 10 bases in between. Germline V CDR1 and CDR2: SNHLY, FYNNEI. CDR3 size: 15 residues. The full variable domain, in which reference TRBV2 and TRBJ2-1 provide the parts outside the CDR3, is EPEVTQTPSHQVTQMGQEVILRCVPISNHLYFYWYRQILGQKVEFLVSFYNNEISEKSEIFDDQFSVERPDGSNFTLKIRSTKLEDSAMYFCASSATASSYNEQFFGPGTRLTVL.

V gene TRBV5-1 combines with J gene TRBJ2-5; no definite D call. The CDR3 sequence is 14 residues long. The V end was cut by 1 base, the J end by 0 bases, with 7 bases between. Germline V lookup: CDR1 SGHRS, CDR2 YFSETQ. The DNA for the CDR3 is TGCGCCAGCAGCTTGAGGTCAGACCAAGAGACCCAGTACTTC. Translating gives CASSLRSDQETQYF.

This chain links TRBV7-2 with TRBJ2-1; TRBD2 might be the D (6 bases). V was trimmed by 5 bases and J by 4 bases, leaving 18 bases between them. CDR1 is SGHTA and CDR2 is FQGNSA in the germline V gene. The CDR3 loop spans 16 amino acids. The CDR3 nucleotides are TGTGCCAGCAGCCCGTCGGGAGCGGGTGGATACAATGAGCAGTTCTTC. Translating gives CASSPSGAGGYNEQFF.

The chain links TRBV11-2 to TRBJ2-1, with 8 bases matching TRBD1. The CDR3 is 15 residues long. Looked up from germline, CDR1 is SGHAT and CDR2 is FQNNGV. Trimming at V came to 0 bases and at J to 5 bases, leaving 3 bases not matched to a gene. CDR3 in amino acids: CASSLDWTGHNEQFF. The CDR3 nucleotides read TGTGCCAGCAGCTTAGACTGGACAGGGCACAATGAGCAGTTCTTC.

This sequence joins TRBV6-6 and TRBJ2-4; TRBD1 aligns across 7 bases. Germline lookup yields CDR1 MNHNY and CDR2 SVGAGI (reference sequence). V shed 5 bases, J shed 0 bases, and the junction held 4 bases outside the gene matches. The length of the CDR3 is 15 residues. The CDR3 spells CASSRDSLAKNIQYF. The CDR3 bases are TGTGCCAGCAGTCGGGACAGTCTAGCCAAAAACATTCAGTACTTC.

V gene TRBV18 combines with J gene TRBJ1-1; TRBD1 matches 12 bases. Germline V gives CDR1 KGHSH, CDR2 LQKENI. V lost 6 bases to trimming and J lost 2 bases; unmatched junction nucleotides: 10. CDR3 size: 17 residues. The CDR3 bases are TGTGCCAGCTCCCGTTCGGGACAGGGGGCATTAAACACTGAAGCTTTCTTT. The encoded protein is CASSRSGQGALNTEAFF.

The chain joins TRBV18 to TRBJ2-2; 10 bases line up with TRBD1. The CDR3 loop spans 15 amino acids. Germline CDR1 reads KGHSH; CDR2 reads LQKENI. The junction had 1 base not matched to a gene; V was cut back by 2 bases and J by 4 bases. This chain's CDR3 is CASSPGQGVTGELFF. The CDR3 region has the DNA TGTGCCAGCTCACCAGGACAGGGGGTCACCGGGGAGCTGTTTTTT.

The J gene is TRBJ1-3, the V gene TRBV4-1; TRBD1 agrees at 7 bases. Germline trimming cut 3 bases from V and 0 bases from J; bases unmatched to any gene: 11. CDR3 length: 18 residues. Germline lookup yields CDR1 MGHRA and CDR2 YSYEKL. CDR3 protein: CASSHWAGTDISGNTIYF. CDR3 DNA: TGCGCCAGCAGCCACTGGGCCGGGACAGATATCTCTGGAAACACCATATATTTT.

A single count supports this clone. The chain recombines TRBV4-3 with TRBJ1-2; TRBD1 aligns across 7 bases. The V gene end was trimmed by 4 bases and the J gene end by 7 bases; junction bases not matched to a gene: 9. Germline assignment: CDR1 LGHNA and CDR2 YSLEER. The CDR3 is made up of 14 amino acids. CDR3: CASSPQGGSGGYTF. The CDR3 DNA reads as TGCGCCAGCAGCCCGCAGGGGGGTAGTGGTGGCTACACCTTC.